This entry lists 26 T cell receptor gamma chains sequenced from one sample in a study of γδ T cells in repeated Plasmodium falciparum infection. Vgamma9/Vdelta2+ and Vdelta2-negative gammadelta T cells were flow-sorted from PBMC for bulk sequencing. TCRdb applied CATT to the multiplex PCR reads for clone calling. Of more than 20,000 gamma-chain clones in the sample, 3% were seen once. The sequenced sample was gamma-delta T cells from blood. The receptors were gathered from a pool of human donors (malaria-infected and uninfected, not separated).

This clone has only a few counts. The mismatch at residue 8 between this DNA's translation and the TCRdb protein of a much larger clone likely reflects a read error; the protein shown is translated from the DNA. V and J are TRGV9 and TRGJ1 or TRGJ2. Matching the DNA to germline supplied the J gene, which TCRdb does not give. This CDR3 region has 11 residues. V shed 2 bases, J shed 12 bases, and the junction held 7 bases outside the gene matches. Germline CDR1 GITISATS, CDR2 ISYDGTV (reference sequence). DNA of the CDR3: TGTGCCTTGTGGGAGGAGAGTAGGAAACTCTTT. It yields the protein CALWEESRKLF.

This clone has at least ten counts. This DNA's translation differs at residue 10 from TCRdb's protein, which comes from a much larger clone; a read error is likely, and the protein shown is translated from the DNA. Within the sample, other DNA sequences also encode this same CDR3. This sequence joins TRGV9 and TRGJ1 or TRGJ2. CDR3 length: 12 residues. CDR1 and CDR2 from the germline V gene are GITISATS and ISYDGTV (reference sequence). The CDR3 sequence is CALWEDYYKRLF. For the CDR3, the DNA is TGTGCCTTGTGGGAGGACTATTATAAGAGACTCTTT.

Points on this clone: This is likely an artifact of a read error, given a far larger clone one base away. No DNA is shown, since the ends of the CDR3 on it are uncertain; the CDR3 is the one TCRdb lists. A V gene of TRGV9 was called, but no J gene was assigned. Germline CDR1 is GITISATS and CDR2 is ISYDGTV (reference sequence). Including both end residues, the CDR3 is 33 amino acids long. The CDR3 loop is CALWEVQTIIIRNSLAVEQHLLSQVSIGRIQHF.

This clone showed up many times. A far larger clone is one nucleotide away, so this likely arose from a read error. Other DNA sequences in this specimen translate into the identical CDR3. This chain connects TRGV9 to TRGJ1 or TRGJ2. No J segment appears in TCRdb, so it was assigned here by matching the sequence to germline. Germline V gives CDR1 GITISATS, CDR2 ISYDGTV (reference sequence). V trimming: 2 bases; J trimming: 1 base; junction bases outside the gene matches: 8. The CDR3 extends over 15 amino acids. CDR3 bases: TGTGCCTTGTGGGAGGCGTATCGAAATTATTATAAGAAACTCTTT. Translated, it gives CALWEAYRNYYKKLF.

This clone was observed many times. The chain couples TRGV3 to TRGJP2. Per germline, CDR1 VTNTFY and CDR2 YDVSTARD (reference sequence). This CDR3 contains 13 residues. After removal of 1 base from V and 4 bases from J, the junction contained 0 bases not matched to a gene. The CDR3 sequence is CATWDSSDWIKTF. The CDR3 nucleotides are TGTGCCACCTGGGACAGTAGTGATTGGATCAAGACGTTT.

This clone was picked up many times. The chain couples TRGV1 to TRGJ1 or TRGJ2. TCRdb leaves out the J gene; it was filled in here by matching the DNA to germline. TRGV1 is given ORF status, its function remaining uncertain. The CDR3 length is 13 residues. V shed 3 bases, J shed 8 bases, and the junction held 10 bases outside the gene matches. CDR3 nucleotide sequence: TGTGCCACCTGGGACCGATCTTGTAATAAGAAACTCTTT. Amino acids: CATWDRSCNKKLF.

As concerns this clone: TCRdb's protein, taken from a much larger clone, differs from this DNA's translation at residue 7, likely owing to a read error; the protein displayed comes from the DNA. The J gene is TRGJ1 or TRGJ2, the V gene TRGV9. This CDR3 is built from 14 residues. The germline gives CDR1 GITISATS, CDR2 ISYDGTV (reference sequence). After removal of 0 bases from V and 5 bases from J, the junction contained 7 bases not matched to a gene. The CDR3 sequence: CALWEVPVDYKKLF. CDR3 bases: TGTGCCTTGTGGGAGGTGCCAGTGGATTATAAGAAACTCTTT.

Of note for this clone: This may arise from a read error, as a much more abundant clone is one base away. Other DNA sequences in the same sample also yield this CDR3. In DNA form, the CDR3 reads TGCGCCTTGTGGGAGACCCAGGATTATTATAAGAAGCTCTTT. It codes for CALWETQDYYKKLF. Called V gene: TRGV9; the J gene was not called. The germline V gene encodes CDR1 GITISATS and CDR2 ISYDGTV (reference sequence). The length of the CDR3 is 14 residues.

At least ten counts were recorded for this clone. The V gene is TRGV5, the J gene TRGJ1 or TRGJ2. The junction had 12 bases not matched to a gene; V was cut back by 6 bases and J by 4 bases. Per germline, CDR1 VINAFY and CDR2 YDVSNSKD. There are 14 residues in the CDR3. The CDR3 DNA sequence: TGTGCCACCTGGAATGGTCTAAAATATTATAAGAAACTCTTT. As protein: CATWNGLKYYKKLF.

Worth noting for this clone: This likely stems from a read error, as it lies one base from a far larger clone. Other DNA sequences from this sample encode an identical CDR3 as well. The V call is TRGV4, the J call TRGJ1 or TRGJ2. TCRdb is silent on the J gene; assignment here came from matching the DNA to germline. J was trimmed by 8 bases and V by 5 bases; bases with no gene match: 6. Germline V gene sequence: CDR1 EGSTGY, CDR2 YDSYTSSV. This CDR3 is 11 amino acids long. CDR3: CATWVTNKKLF. In DNA, the CDR3 is TGTGCCACCTGGGTTACTAATAAGAAACTCTTT.

Comments on this clone: This likely reflects a read error, since a far larger clone is one base away. Other DNA sequences in this sample translate to the same CDR3. The genes are TRGV9 and TRGJP1. Here the J gene was assigned by germline matching of the DNA, as TCRdb has none. The CDR3 runs 15 residues. CDR1 and CDR2 from the germline V gene are GITISATS and ISYDGTV (reference sequence). The CDR3 region is CALWEVWTTGWFKIF. The CDR3 DNA reads TGTGCCTTATGGGAGGTGTGGACCACTGGTTGGTTCAAGATATTT.

This clone was seen repeatedly, ten times or more. The TCRdb record carries a much larger clone's protein, which differs from this DNA's translation at residue 9; a read error is the likely cause, and the protein listed here is the DNA translation. The genes are TRGV9 and TRGJ1 or TRGJ2. The J gene was not available in TCRdb and was assigned here by matching the DNA to germline segments. Germline V lookup: CDR1 GITISATS, CDR2 ISYDGTV (reference sequence). This CDR3 spans 12 amino acids. The CDR3 protein is CALWVNYYMKLF. The CDR3 DNA sequence: TGTGCCTTGTGGGTGAATTATTATATGAAACTCTTT.

In its sample, this clone was seen many times. Since a far larger clone is one base different, this is likely a read error. The sample contains more than one DNA sequence encoding this CDR3. The chain couples TRGV2 to TRGJ1 or TRGJ2. The J gene, not given by TCRdb, was assigned here from a germline match of the nucleotide sequence. The germline V gene has CDR1 EGSNGY and CDR2 YDSYNSKV. This CDR3 is built from 14 residues. In DNA form, the CDR3 reads TGTGCCACCTGGGACGGATTAACGCATTACAAGAAACTCTTT. Amino acids: CATWDGLTHYKKLF.

This clone has just a few counts. The protein TCRdb gives is from a much larger clone and does not agree with this DNA's translation at residue 15, likely a read error; the protein shown here comes from the DNA. The genes are TRGV9 and TRGJP. TCRdb leaves out the J gene; it was filled in here by matching the DNA to germline. The CDR3 consists of 18 residues. Germline V lookup: CDR1 GITISATS, CDR2 ISYDGTV (reference sequence). CDR3 protein: CALCIPCSKELGKKTKVF. The CDR3 nucleotides read TGTGCCTTGTGTATACCCTGCAGTAAAGAGTTGGGCAAAAAAACCAAGGTATTT.

In this sample, this clone turned up many times. The protein held in TCRdb is that of a much larger clone and does not match this DNA's translation at residue 5, likely because of a read error; the protein shown is translated from the DNA. This chain uses TRGV9 with TRGJ1 or TRGJ2. The CDR3 totals 11 residues. Germline loops: CDR1 GITISATS, CDR2 ISYDGTV (reference sequence). CDR3 DNA: TGTGCCTTGTGGGTGGTGCACGGGAAACTCTTT. As protein: CALWVVHGKLF.

To note about this clone: The amino acid sequence in TCRdb belongs to a much larger clone and departs from this DNA's translation at residue 4, likely a sequencing read error; the sequence shown is translated from the DNA. The chain employs TRGV2 and TRGJ1 or TRGJ2. The CDR3 contains 11 residues. The germline V gene encodes CDR1 EGSNGY and CDR2 YDSYNSKV. In nucleotides, the CDR3 is TGTGCCACCCGGGACGGGCCGGAGAAACTCTTT. It encodes CATRDGPEKLF.

Comment on this clone: This DNA translates differently at residue 9 from the TCRdb protein, which is that of a much larger clone; a read error is likely, and the protein shown is the DNA's own translation. V gene TRGV9 combines with J gene TRGJP. TCRdb carries no J gene annotation; the J gene was assigned here by matching the DNA with germline. CDR1 and CDR2 (germline): GITISATS, ISYDGTV (reference sequence). CDR3 size: 18 residues. V gave up 0 bases and J gave up 6 bases; unmatched junction bases: 8. The CDR3 nucleotides read TGTGCCTTGTGGGAGGTGCTGACGGGAGAGTTGGGCAAAAAAATCAAGGTATTT. As protein: CALWEVLTGELGKKIKVF.

This clone was observed at least ten times. TCRdb shows a much larger clone's protein in place of this DNA's translation, and the two differ at residue 8, likely through a read error; the protein shown is translated from the DNA. No J gene was named, though the V gene is TRGV4. The CDR3 consists of 10 residues. Germline V gene data show CDR1 as EGSTGY and CDR2 as YDSYTSSV. For the CDR3, the DNA is TGTGCCACCTGGTATTATAAGAGACTCTTT. Its translation: CATWYYKRLF.

This clone was detected ten times or more. This DNA's translation differs at residue 5 from TCRdb's protein, which comes from a much larger clone; a read error is likely, and the protein shown is translated from the DNA. The V call is TRGV9, the J call TRGJ1 or TRGJ2. The J gene, absent from TCRdb, was called here by matching the DNA to germline. Germline CDR1 GITISATS, CDR2 ISYDGTV (reference sequence). Losses at the gene ends were 5 bases for V and 10 bases for J; bases not matched to a gene: 14. The CDR3 contains 13 residues. The CDR3 DNA is TGTGCCTTGTGGGTGGCCCCAATTATGAAGAAACTCTTT. This gives the protein CALWVAPIMKKLF.

This clone showed up many times. The mismatch at residue 6 between this DNA's translation and the TCRdb protein of a much larger clone likely reflects a read error; the protein shown is translated from the DNA. This chain connects TRGV9 to TRGJ1 or TRGJ2. The J gene comes from matching the DNA to germline here; TCRdb lacks it. The CDR3 contains 14 residues. The V gene end was trimmed by 2 bases and the J gene end by 3 bases; junction bases not matched to a gene: 7. Germline CDR1 is GITISATS and CDR2 is ISYDGTV (reference sequence). The CDR3 nucleotides read TGTGCCTTGTGGGAGGCGCGTTTTTATTATAAGAAACTCTTT. Its translation: CALWEARFYYKKLF.

This clone showed up many times. TCRdb records a much larger clone's protein for this DNA, with a difference at residue 10 that likely arises from a read error; the protein given is the translation of the DNA. The genes are TRGV2 and TRGJ1 or TRGJ2. CDR1 is EGSNGY, CDR2 YDSYNSKV, per germline. The CDR3 has 13 residues. For the CDR3, the DNA is TGTGCCACCTGGGACGGGCTTTTTTATAGGAAACTCTTT. Translation: CATWDGLFYRKLF.

In this sample, this clone turned up many times. The chain employs TRGV8 and TRGJP2. TCRdb is silent on the J gene; assignment here came from matching the DNA to germline. With V trimmed by 1 base and J by 3 bases, 8 bases remained unmatched. The CDR3 spans 16 residues. The germline CDR1 and CDR2 sequences are VENAVY and YDSYNSRV. CDR3 residues: CATWDSPLRSDWIKTF. CDR3 sequence (DNA): TGTGCCACCTGGGATAGCCCGCTTCGTAGTGATTGGATCAAGACGTTT.

This clone was observed a handful of times. A much larger clone lies a single base off, so this may be a read error. DNA of the CDR3: TGTGCCGCCTGGGACGGGCTCCCTTATTATAAGAAACTCTTT. Translated: CAAWDGLPYYKKLF. The chain employs TRGV2 and TRGJ1 or TRGJ2. The J gene is absent in TCRdb and was assigned here via DNA matching to germline. CDR3 size: 14 residues. The germline gives CDR1 EGSNGY, CDR2 YDSYNSKV.

This clone occurred many times. The J gene is TRGJ1 or TRGJ2, the V gene TRGV2. The V gene end was trimmed by 1 base and the J gene end by 8 bases; junction bases not matched to a gene: 2. The CDR3 sequence is 11 residues long. Germline lookup yields CDR1 EGSNGY and CDR2 YDSYNSKV. The CDR3 sequence: CATWDGNKKLF. The CDR3 DNA follows: TGTGCCACCTGGGACGGCAATAAGAAACTCTTT.

This clone qualifies as medium-sized. The chain recombines TRGV9 with TRGJP1. Germline V gives CDR1 GITISATS, CDR2 ISYDGTV (reference sequence). Unmatched junction bases numbered 4, after V lost 3 bases and J lost 0 bases. CDR3 length: 15 amino acids. CDR3 sequence (DNA): TGTGCCTTGTGGGAGTTCCATACCACTGGTTGGTTCAAGATATTT. The encoded protein is CALWEFHTTGWFKIF.

Note on this clone: It is likely a read error: a sequence one base away is far more abundant. Distinct nucleotide sequences in the sample also encode this CDR3. The V gene is TRGV3, the J gene TRGJP2. The J gene, left out of TCRdb, was set here by checking the DNA against germline. The CDR3 totals 15 residues. The junction had 6 bases not matched to a gene; V was cut back by 0 bases and J by 5 bases. Germline loops: CDR1 VTNTFY, CDR2 YDVSTARD (reference sequence). The CDR3 sequence is CATWDRQGSDWIKTF. CDR3 bases: TGTGCCACCTGGGACAGGCAGGGCAGTGATTGGATCAAGACGTTT.